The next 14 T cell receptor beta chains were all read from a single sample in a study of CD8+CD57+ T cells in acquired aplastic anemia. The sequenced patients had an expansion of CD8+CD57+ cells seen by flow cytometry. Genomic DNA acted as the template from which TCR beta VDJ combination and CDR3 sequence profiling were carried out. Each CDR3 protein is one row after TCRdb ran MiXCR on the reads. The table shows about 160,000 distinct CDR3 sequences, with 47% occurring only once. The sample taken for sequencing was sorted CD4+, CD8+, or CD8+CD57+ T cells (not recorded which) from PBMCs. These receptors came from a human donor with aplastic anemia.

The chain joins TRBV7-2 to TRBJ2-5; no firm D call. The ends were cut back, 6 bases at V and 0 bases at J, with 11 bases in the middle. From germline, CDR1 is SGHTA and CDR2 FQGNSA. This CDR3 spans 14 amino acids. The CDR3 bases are TGTGCCAGCAGTCAGGCACGGTACCAAGAGACCCAGTACTTC. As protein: CASSQARYQETQYF.

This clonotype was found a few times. The CDR3 DNA follows: TGTGCCAGCAGTTTGACAGCAGCGAACACCGGGGAGCTGTTTTTT. It is translated as CASSLTAANTGELFF. The chain joins TRBV27 to TRBJ2-2; D may be TRBD1 (5 bases). The CDR3 runs to 15 residues. Trimming left V 3 bases short and J 0 bases short, with 8 bases between. Germline assignment: CDR1 MNHEY and CDR2 SMNVEV (reference sequence).

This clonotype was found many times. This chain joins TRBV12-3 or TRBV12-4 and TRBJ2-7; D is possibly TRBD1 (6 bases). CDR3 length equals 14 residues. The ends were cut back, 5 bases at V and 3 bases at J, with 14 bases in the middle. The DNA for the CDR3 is TGTGCCAGCAGTCGGCAGGGGCCAGACTACGAGCAGTACTTC. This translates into CASSRQGPDYEQYF.

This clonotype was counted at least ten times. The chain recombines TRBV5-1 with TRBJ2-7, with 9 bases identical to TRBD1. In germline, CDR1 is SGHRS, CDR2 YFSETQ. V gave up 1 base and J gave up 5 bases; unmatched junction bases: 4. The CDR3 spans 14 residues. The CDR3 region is CASSLRTGDDEQYF. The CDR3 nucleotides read TGCGCCAGCAGCTTGAGGACAGGGGACGACGAGCAGTACTTC.

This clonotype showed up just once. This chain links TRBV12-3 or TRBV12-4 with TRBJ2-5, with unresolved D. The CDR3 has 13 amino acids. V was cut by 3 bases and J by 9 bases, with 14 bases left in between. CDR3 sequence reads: CASSLTIVQPQYF. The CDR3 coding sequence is TGTGCCAGCAGTTTGACGATCGTTCAGCCCCAGTACTTC.

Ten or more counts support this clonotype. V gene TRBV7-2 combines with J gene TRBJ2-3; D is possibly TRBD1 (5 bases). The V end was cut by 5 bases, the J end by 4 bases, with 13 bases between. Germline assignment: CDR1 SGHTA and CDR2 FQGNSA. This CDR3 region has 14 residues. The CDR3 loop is CASSRPDTADTQYF. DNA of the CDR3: TGTGCCAGCAGCCGACCGGACACGGCAGATACGCAGTATTTT.

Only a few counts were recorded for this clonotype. As DNA, the CDR3 is TGTGCCAGTAGTATTCTGGCGGGAGTAAGAGAGCAGTACTTC. Its translation is CASSILAGVREQYF. The rearrangement uses TRBV19 and TRBJ2-7, with 7 bases that match TRBD2. The CDR3 consists of 14 residues. J gave up 7 bases and V 3 bases, and 9 bases lay outside the gene matches. Germline V gives CDR1 LNHDA, CDR2 SQIVND (reference sequence).

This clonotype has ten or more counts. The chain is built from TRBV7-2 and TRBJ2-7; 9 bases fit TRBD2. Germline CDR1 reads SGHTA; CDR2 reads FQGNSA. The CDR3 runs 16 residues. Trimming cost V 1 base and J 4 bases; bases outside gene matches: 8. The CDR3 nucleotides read TGTGCCAGCAGCTTAGGGATAGCGGGAGTGGGATACGAGCAGTACTTC. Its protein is CASSLGIAGVGYEQYF.

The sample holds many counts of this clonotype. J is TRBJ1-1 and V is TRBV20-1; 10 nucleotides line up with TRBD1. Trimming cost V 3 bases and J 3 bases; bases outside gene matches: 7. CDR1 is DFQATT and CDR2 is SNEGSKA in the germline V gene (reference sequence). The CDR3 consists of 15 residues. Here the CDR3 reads CSARGDRGGDTEAFF. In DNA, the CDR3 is TGCAGTGCTAGGGGGGACAGGGGAGGGGACACTGAAGCTTTCTTT.

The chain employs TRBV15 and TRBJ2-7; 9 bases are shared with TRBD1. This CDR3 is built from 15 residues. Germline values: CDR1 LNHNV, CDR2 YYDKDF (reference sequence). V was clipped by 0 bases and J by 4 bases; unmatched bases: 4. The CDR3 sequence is CATSREGTGKYEQYF. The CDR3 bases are TGTGCCACCAGCAGAGAGGGGACAGGGAAATACGAGCAGTACTTC.

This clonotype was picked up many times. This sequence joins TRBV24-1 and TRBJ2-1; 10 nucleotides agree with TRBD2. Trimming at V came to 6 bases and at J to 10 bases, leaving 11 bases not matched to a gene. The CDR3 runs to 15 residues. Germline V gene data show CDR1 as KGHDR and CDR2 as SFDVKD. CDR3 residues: CATSSTSGNWGEQFF. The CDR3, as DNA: TGTGCCACCAGTTCAACTAGCGGGAATTGGGGCGAGCAGTTCTTC.

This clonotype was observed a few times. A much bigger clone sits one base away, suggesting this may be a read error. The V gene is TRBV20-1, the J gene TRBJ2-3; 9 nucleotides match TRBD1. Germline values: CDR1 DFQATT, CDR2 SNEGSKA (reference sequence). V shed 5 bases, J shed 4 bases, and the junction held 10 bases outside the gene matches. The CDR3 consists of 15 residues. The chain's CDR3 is CSAQGTGYNADTQYF. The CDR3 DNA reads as TGCAGTGCTCAAGGGACAGGGTATAACGCAGATACGCAGTATTTT.

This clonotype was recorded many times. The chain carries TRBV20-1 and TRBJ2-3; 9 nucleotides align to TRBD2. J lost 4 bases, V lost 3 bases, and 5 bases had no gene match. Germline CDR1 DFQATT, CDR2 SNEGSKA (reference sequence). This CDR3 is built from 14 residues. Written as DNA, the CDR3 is TGCAGTGCTAGTGATAGCGGGAGTTCAGATACGCAGTATTTT. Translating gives CSASDSGSSDTQYF.

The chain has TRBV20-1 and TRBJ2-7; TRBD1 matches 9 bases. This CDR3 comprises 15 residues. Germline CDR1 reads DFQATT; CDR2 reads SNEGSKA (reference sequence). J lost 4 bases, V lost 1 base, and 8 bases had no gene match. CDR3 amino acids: CSARASGTGQYEQYF. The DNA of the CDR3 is TGCAGTGCTAGAGCTTCCGGGACAGGGCAGTACGAGCAGTACTTC.